A selection of T cell receptor beta chains follows, all from one sample in a study of shared clonotypes between healthy human individuals. TCRdb keeps only in-frame clones here, not all; method: immunoSEQ multiplex PCR. The sample consists of around 550,000 clones, roughly 95% of them appearing once. Sample: naive CD8+ T cells sorted from blood. Every receptor here comes from a woman aged 25 to 39 in good health. Both conserved end residues are part of each CDR3. Fields, in order: V gene, D gene, J gene, clone size, CDR3 protein, CDR3 DNA. A D gene is named only where the DNA matches it firmly. Clone size is given for some rows only: seen once, a few or many times, or a class if the clone is expanded.

v_gene: TRBV28; d_gene: .; j_gene: TRBJ1-5; abundance: .; CDR3aa: CASSFWEGDQPQHF; CDR3nt: TGTGCCAGCAGTTTTTGGGAGGGGGATCAGCCCCAGCATTTT
v_gene: TRBV19; d_gene: .; j_gene: TRBJ2-7; abundance: .; CDR3aa: CASKDFYSYEQYF; CDR3nt: TGTGCCAGTAAGGACTTTTACTCCTACGAGCAGTACTTC
v_gene: TRBV27; d_gene: TRBD2; j_gene: TRBJ2-3; abundance: .; CDR3aa: CASRWLAGDWSTQYF; CDR3nt: TGTGCCAGCCGCTGGCTAGCGGGAGATTGGAGTACGCAGTATTTT
v_gene: TRBV7-2; d_gene: .; j_gene: TRBJ2-1; abundance: few; CDR3aa: CASSLDGSSYNEQFF; CDR3nt: TGTGCCAGCAGCTTAGACGGGAGCTCCTACAATGAGCAGTTCTTC
v_gene: TRBV19; d_gene: TRBD2; j_gene: TRBJ2-3; abundance: .; CDR3aa: CASSMWEGPSTDTQYF; CDR3nt: TGTGCCAGTAGTATGTGGGAGGGCCCCAGCACAGATACGCAGTATTTT
v_gene: TRBV6-5; d_gene: .; j_gene: TRBJ2-2; abundance: .; CDR3aa: CASTRSRGNTGELFF; CDR3nt: TGTGCCAGCACCAGATCCAGGGGGAACACCGGGGAGCTGTTTTTT
v_gene: TRBV7-9; d_gene: .; j_gene: TRBJ2-1; abundance: .; CDR3aa: CASSTQYNEQFF; CDR3nt: TGTGCCAGCAGCACCCAGTACAATGAGCAGTTCTTC
v_gene: TRBV5-4; d_gene: TRBD2; j_gene: TRBJ2-3; abundance: .; CDR3aa: CASRYGLAGDTQYF; CDR3nt: TGTGCCAGCAGGTACGGACTAGCGGGAGATACGCAGTATTTT
v_gene: TRBV28; d_gene: .; j_gene: TRBJ2-7; abundance: .; CDR3aa: CASSSPLAYYEQYF; CDR3nt: TGTGCCAGCAGTTCCCCCCTAGCGTACTACGAGCAGTACTTC
v_gene: TRBV28; d_gene: TRBD1; j_gene: TRBJ1-2; abundance: .; CDR3aa: CASSFLTDRENFYGYTF; CDR3nt: TGTGCCAGCAGTTTCCTCACTGACAGGGAGAACTTCTATGGCTACACCTTC
v_gene: TRBV10-3; d_gene: TRBD2; j_gene: TRBJ2-1; abundance: .; CDR3aa: CAARTSGVSNEQFF; CDR3nt: TGTGCCGCACGAACTAGCGGGGTGTCGAATGAGCAGTTCTTC
v_gene: TRBV5-1; d_gene: TRBD1; j_gene: TRBJ2-7; abundance: .; CDR3aa: CASSLTGTAKGLYEQYF; CDR3nt: TGCGCCAGCAGCTTAACAGGGACAGCCAAAGGGTTATACGAGCAGTACTTC
v_gene: TRBV29-1; d_gene: TRBD2; j_gene: TRBJ2-7; abundance: .; CDR3aa: CSALAGAAYEQYF; CDR3nt: TGCAGCGCGCTAGCGGGGGCCGCCTACGAGCAGTACTTC
v_gene: TRBV9; d_gene: .; j_gene: TRBJ1-1; abundance: .; CDR3aa: CASSLTSREAFF; CDR3nt: TGTGCCAGCAGCCTTACCTCCAGAGAGGCTTTCTTT
v_gene: TRBV5-5; d_gene: .; j_gene: TRBJ2-1; abundance: .; CDR3aa: CASSFVGGANEQFF; CDR3nt: TGTGCCAGCAGCTTTGTGGGAGGAGCGAATGAGCAGTTCTTC
v_gene: TRBV29-1; d_gene: .; j_gene: TRBJ2-2; abundance: .; CDR3aa: CSVDPGNTGELFF; CDR3nt: TGCAGCGTTGACCCGGGGAACACCGGGGAGCTGTTTTTT
v_gene: TRBV27; d_gene: .; j_gene: TRBJ1-1; abundance: .; CDR3aa: CASSLSPDGSNTEAFF; CDR3nt: TGTGCCAGCAGTTTATCTCCCGACGGATCGAACACTGAAGCTTTCTTT
v_gene: TRBV28; d_gene: TRBD2; j_gene: TRBJ2-1; abundance: .; CDR3aa: CASSSGLAGSSYNEQFF; CDR3nt: TGTGCCAGCAGTTCGGGACTAGCGGGGAGCTCCTACAATGAGCAGTTCTTC
v_gene: TRBV27; d_gene: .; j_gene: TRBJ2-7; abundance: .; CDR3aa: CAGSYQVGYEQYF; CDR3nt: TGTGCCGGCAGTTACCAGGTCGGCTACGAGCAGTACTTC
v_gene: TRBV4-2; d_gene: TRBD2; j_gene: TRBJ2-7; abundance: .; CDR3aa: CASSQGLASNSYEQYF; CDR3nt: TGTGCCAGCAGCCAAGGACTAGCGTCAAACTCCTACGAGCAGTACTTC
v_gene: TRBV13; d_gene: .; j_gene: TRBJ2-7; abundance: .; CDR3aa: CASSREKYEQYF; CDR3nt: TGTGCCAGCAGCAGAGAGAAGTACGAGCAGTACTTC
v_gene: TRBV7-9; d_gene: .; j_gene: TRBJ2-5; abundance: .; CDR3aa: CASSHRGSAETQYF; CDR3nt: TGTGCCAGCAGCCATAGAGGTAGCGCTGAGACCCAGTACTTC
v_gene: TRBV28; d_gene: TRBD2; j_gene: TRBJ2-7; abundance: .; CDR3aa: CASSPPSIREGYEQYF; CDR3nt: TGTGCCAGCAGTCCACCATCCATCCGGGAGGGGTACGAGCAGTACTTC
v_gene: TRBV11-2; d_gene: .; j_gene: TRBJ1-1; abundance: once; CDR3aa: CASRRTTDNTEAFF; CDR3nt: TGTGCCAGCAGACGAACGACAGATAACACTGAAGCTTTCTTT
v_gene: TRBV6-1; d_gene: .; j_gene: TRBJ1-5; abundance: .; CDR3aa: CASSEAGGGNQPQHF; CDR3nt: TGTGCCAGCAGTGAAGCTGGGGGAGGAAATCAGCCCCAGCATTTT
v_gene: TRBV11-2; d_gene: TRBD2; j_gene: TRBJ2-7; abundance: .; CDR3aa: CASSRPGLDAEQYF; CDR3nt: TGTGCCAGCAGCCGACCGGGACTAGACGCCGAGCAGTACTTC
v_gene: TRBV19; d_gene: .; j_gene: TRBJ1-1; abundance: .; CDR3aa: CASSRDVGTEAFF; CDR3nt: TGTGCCAGTAGCCGGGACGTGGGAACTGAAGCTTTCTTT
v_gene: TRBV4-1; d_gene: .; j_gene: TRBJ1-5; abundance: .; CDR3aa: CASSQVQGGNQPQHF; CDR3nt: TGCGCCAGCAGCCAAGTACAGGGAGGGAATCAGCCCCAGCATTTT
v_gene: TRBV5-1; d_gene: TRBD2; j_gene: TRBJ2-1; abundance: once; CDR3aa: CASSFSTSGSRNEQFF; CDR3nt: TGCGCCAGCAGCTTCTCCACTAGCGGGAGCCGCAATGAGCAGTTCTTC
v_gene: TRBV11-2; d_gene: TRBD2; j_gene: TRBJ2-7; abundance: .; CDR3aa: CASSGTSGYEQYF; CDR3nt: TGTGCCAGCAGCGGGACTAGCGGGTACGAGCAGTACTTC
v_gene: TRBV5-5; d_gene: TRBD1; j_gene: TRBJ1-3; abundance: .; CDR3aa: CASSWGTGTKESSGNTIYF; CDR3nt: TGTGCCAGCAGCTGGGGGACAGGGACAAAAGAGAGCTCTGGAAACACCATATATTTT
v_gene: TRBV6-5; d_gene: TRBD2; j_gene: TRBJ2-1; abundance: .; CDR3aa: CASSYRAGAPNEQFF; CDR3nt: TGTGCCAGCAGTTACAGGGCGGGAGCTCCCAATGAGCAGTTCTTC
v_gene: TRBV29-1; d_gene: TRBD2; j_gene: TRBJ2-1; abundance: .; CDR3aa: CSVERTSGSSDEQFF; CDR3nt: TGCAGCGTTGAGAGGACTAGCGGGTCATCCGATGAGCAGTTCTTC
v_gene: TRBV18; d_gene: .; j_gene: TRBJ1-3; abundance: .; CDR3aa: CASSTDADSGNTIYF; CDR3nt: TGTGCCAGCTCAACGGACGCCGACTCTGGAAACACCATATATTTT
v_gene: TRBV11-1; d_gene: TRBD1; j_gene: TRBJ2-7; abundance: .; CDR3aa: CASSSPGQGTYEQYF; CDR3nt: TGTGCCAGCAGCTCCCCGGGACAGGGGACCTACGAGCAGTACTTC
v_gene: TRBV13; d_gene: .; j_gene: TRBJ2-1; abundance: once; CDR3aa: CASSLSPNEQFF; CDR3nt: TGTGCCAGCAGCTTATCGCCTAATGAGCAGTTCTTC
v_gene: TRBV27; d_gene: .; j_gene: TRBJ2-1; abundance: .; CDR3aa: CASSFFPGLSSYNEQFF; CDR3nt: TGTGCCAGCAGTTTCTTTCCGGGACTCAGCTCCTACAATGAGCAGTTCTTC
v_gene: TRBV7-9; d_gene: .; j_gene: TRBJ2-5; abundance: .; CDR3aa: CASSLAGAKTQYF; CDR3nt: TGTGCCAGCAGCTTAGCGGGGGCAAAGACCCAGTACTTC
v_gene: TRBV7-9; d_gene: .; j_gene: TRBJ1-2; abundance: .; CDR3aa: CASSLAGESDGYTF; CDR3nt: TGTGCCAGCAGCTTAGCAGGGGAAAGTGATGGCTACACCTTC
v_gene: TRBV5-6; d_gene: .; j_gene: TRBJ1-1; abundance: .; CDR3aa: CASSSVGVVTEAFF; CDR3nt: TGTGCCAGCAGCTCCGTAGGTGTAGTCACTGAAGCTTTCTTT
v_gene: TRBV6-6; d_gene: TRBD1; j_gene: TRBJ1-1; abundance: .; CDR3aa: CASSYRTGGDTEAFF; CDR3nt: TGTGCCAGCAGTTACCGGACAGGGGGCGACACTGAAGCTTTCTTT
v_gene: TRBV9; d_gene: .; j_gene: TRBJ2-7; abundance: .; CDR3aa: CASSVGVSHEQYF; CDR3nt: TGTGCCAGCAGCGTAGGAGTTTCCCACGAGCAGTACTTC
v_gene: TRBV5-6; d_gene: .; j_gene: TRBJ2-7; abundance: .; CDR3aa: CASSSATGGPSYEQYF; CDR3nt: TGTGCCAGCAGTTCGGCGACGGGTGGGCCCTCCTACGAGCAGTACTTC
v_gene: TRBV30; d_gene: TRBD1; j_gene: TRBJ2-7; abundance: .; CDR3aa: CAWSSRGHEQYF; CDR3nt: TGTGCCTGGAGTAGTAGGGGGCACGAGCAGTACTTC
v_gene: TRBV27; d_gene: .; j_gene: TRBJ1-4; abundance: .; CDR3aa: CASSLYSGEKLFF; CDR3nt: TGTGCCAGCAGTTTATATTCTGGTGAAAAACTGTTTTTT
v_gene: TRBV13; d_gene: TRBD1; j_gene: TRBJ2-3; abundance: .; CDR3aa: CASSLGQGMQYF; CDR3nt: TGTGCCAGCAGCCTCGGACAGGGAATGCAGTATTTT
v_gene: TRBV27; d_gene: .; j_gene: TRBJ2-3; abundance: .; CDR3aa: CASTPLGSGVDTQYF; CDR3nt: TGTGCCAGCACACCTTTGGGGTCAGGCGTCGATACGCAGTATTTT
v_gene: TRBV7-9; d_gene: .; j_gene: TRBJ2-5; abundance: .; CDR3aa: CASSLRRGLQETQYF; CDR3nt: TGTGCCAGCAGCTTGCGGCGGGGACTTCAAGAGACCCAGTACTTC
v_gene: TRBV19; d_gene: .; j_gene: TRBJ1-1; abundance: .; CDR3aa: CASSIAGMNTEAFF; CDR3nt: TGTGCCAGTAGTATCGCGGGTATGAACACTGAAGCTTTCTTT
v_gene: TRBV28; d_gene: TRBD2; j_gene: TRBJ2-3; abundance: .; CDR3aa: CASRPVILAGGDTQYF; CDR3nt: TGTGCCAGCAGGCCCGTAATACTAGCGGGAGGCGATACGCAGTATTTT
v_gene: TRBV7-9; d_gene: TRBD2; j_gene: TRBJ2-7; abundance: .; CDR3aa: CACSSGRGEQYF; CDR3nt: TGTGCCTGTTCTAGCGGGAGAGGCGAGCAGTACTTC
v_gene: TRBV9; d_gene: .; j_gene: TRBJ1-1; abundance: .; CDR3aa: CASSVGGEFTEAFF; CDR3nt: TGTGCCAGCAGCGTAGGGGGCGAGTTCACTGAAGCTTTCTTT
v_gene: TRBV7-2; d_gene: .; j_gene: TRBJ2-1; abundance: .; CDR3aa: CASSLARSLISYNEQFF; CDR3nt: TGTGCCAGCAGCTTAGCGCGGAGTCTAATCTCCTACAATGAGCAGTTCTTC
v_gene: TRBV7-6; d_gene: .; j_gene: TRBJ2-2; abundance: .; CDR3aa: CASSLVFLEQETGELFF; CDR3nt: TGTGCCAGCAGCTTAGTTTTTCTGGAGCAGGAAACCGGGGAGCTGTTTTTT
v_gene: TRBV28; d_gene: .; j_gene: TRBJ2-1; abundance: .; CDR3aa: CASSLGPTYGEQFF; CDR3nt: TGTGCCAGCAGTTTAGGCCCCACTTATGGTGAGCAGTTCTTC
v_gene: TRBV7-6; d_gene: TRBD1; j_gene: TRBJ2-6; abundance: .; CDR3aa: CASSLTRTGAPGGANVLTF; CDR3nt: TGTGCCAGCAGCTTAACCCGGACAGGAGCCCCGGGAGGGGCCAACGTCCTGACTTTC
v_gene: TRBV19; d_gene: .; j_gene: TRBJ1-2; abundance: .; CDR3aa: CASSPARGGNYGYTF; CDR3nt: TGTGCCAGTAGTCCGGCCAGGGGCGGTAACTATGGCTACACCTTC
v_gene: TRBV27; d_gene: .; j_gene: TRBJ2-1; abundance: .; CDR3aa: CASSSVTGYNEQFF; CDR3nt: TGTGCCAGCAGTTCCGTGACAGGTTACAATGAGCAGTTCTTC
v_gene: TRBV6-5; d_gene: .; j_gene: TRBJ1-1; abundance: .; CDR3aa: CASTQSSFGGTEAFF; CDR3nt: TGTGCCAGCACCCAGTCGTCTTTTGGGGGCACTGAAGCTTTCTTT
v_gene: TRBV9; d_gene: TRBD2; j_gene: TRBJ2-7; abundance: .; CDR3aa: CASSVSSGSPAYEQYF; CDR3nt: TGTGCCAGCAGCGTATCTAGCGGGAGCCCCGCCTACGAGCAGTACTTC